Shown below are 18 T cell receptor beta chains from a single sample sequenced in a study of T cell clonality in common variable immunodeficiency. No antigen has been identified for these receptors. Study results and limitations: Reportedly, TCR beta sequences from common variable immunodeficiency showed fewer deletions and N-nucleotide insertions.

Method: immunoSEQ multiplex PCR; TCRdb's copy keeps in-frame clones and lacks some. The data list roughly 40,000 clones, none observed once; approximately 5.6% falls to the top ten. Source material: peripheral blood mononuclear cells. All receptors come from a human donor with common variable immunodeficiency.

Partial CDR3 DNA: TGTGCCAGCTCCGGATCGGGGGGGGGCACAGATACG. It codes for CASSGSGGGTDT. The full-length CDR3 reads as CASSGSGGGTDTQYF. This sequence joins TRBV18 and TRBJ2-3, with 8 bases that match TRBD2. The read ends 3 residues shy of where the CDR3 ends; the end is completed using the germline J gene. The junction had 6 bases not matched to a gene; V was cut back by 6 bases and J by 1 base. The CDR3 extends over 15 amino acids. Per germline, CDR1 KGHSH and CDR2 LQKENI.

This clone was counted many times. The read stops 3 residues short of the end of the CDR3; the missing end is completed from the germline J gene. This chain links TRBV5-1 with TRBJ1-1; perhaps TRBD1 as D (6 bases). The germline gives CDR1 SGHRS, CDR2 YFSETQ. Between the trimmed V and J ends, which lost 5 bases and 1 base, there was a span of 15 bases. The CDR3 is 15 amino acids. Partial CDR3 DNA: TGCGCCAGCAGACCCTCGACAGGTGGGAACACTGAA. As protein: CASRPSTGGNTE. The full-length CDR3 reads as CASRPSTGGNTEAFF. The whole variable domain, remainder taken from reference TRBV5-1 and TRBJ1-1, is KAGVTQTPRYLIKTRGQQVTLSCSPISGHRSVSWYQQTPGQGLQFLFEYFSETQRNKGNFPGRFSGRQFSNSRSEMNVSTLELGDSALYLCASRPSTGGNTEAFFGQGTRLTVV.

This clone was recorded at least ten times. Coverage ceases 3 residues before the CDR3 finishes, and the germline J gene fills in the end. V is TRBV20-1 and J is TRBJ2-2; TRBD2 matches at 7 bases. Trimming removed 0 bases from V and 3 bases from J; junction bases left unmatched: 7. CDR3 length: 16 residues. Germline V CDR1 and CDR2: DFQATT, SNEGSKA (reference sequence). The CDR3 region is CSARDLPSGDTGELFF. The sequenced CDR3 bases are TGCAGTGCTAGAGATCTTCCTAGCGGTGACACCGGGGAG.

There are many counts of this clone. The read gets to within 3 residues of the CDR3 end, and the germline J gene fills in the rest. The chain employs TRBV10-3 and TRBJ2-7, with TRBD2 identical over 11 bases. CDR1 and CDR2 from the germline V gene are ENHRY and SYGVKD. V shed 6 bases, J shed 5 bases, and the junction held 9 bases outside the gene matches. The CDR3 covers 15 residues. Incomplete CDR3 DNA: TGTGCCATCAGCTCAACTAGCGGGAGTCGGGACGAG. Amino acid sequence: CAISSTSGSRDE. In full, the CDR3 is CAISSTSGSRDEQYF.

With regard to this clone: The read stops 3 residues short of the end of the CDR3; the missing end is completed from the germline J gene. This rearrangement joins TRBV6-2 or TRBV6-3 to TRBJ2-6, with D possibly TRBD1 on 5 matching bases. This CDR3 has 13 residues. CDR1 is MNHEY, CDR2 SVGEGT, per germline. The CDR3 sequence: CASSFGFTGLLTF. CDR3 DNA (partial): TGTGCCAGCAGTTTCGGATTTACAGGACTC.

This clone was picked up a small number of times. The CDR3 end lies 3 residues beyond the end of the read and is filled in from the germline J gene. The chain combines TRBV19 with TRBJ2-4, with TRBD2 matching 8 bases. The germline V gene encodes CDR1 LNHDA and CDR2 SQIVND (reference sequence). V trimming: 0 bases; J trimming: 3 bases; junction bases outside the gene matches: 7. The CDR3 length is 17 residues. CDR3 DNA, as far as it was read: TGTGCCAGTAGTATAGAGGCGGGGGGCAGGTTCAAAAACATT. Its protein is CASSIEAGGRFKNI. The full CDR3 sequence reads CASSIEAGGRFKNIQYF.

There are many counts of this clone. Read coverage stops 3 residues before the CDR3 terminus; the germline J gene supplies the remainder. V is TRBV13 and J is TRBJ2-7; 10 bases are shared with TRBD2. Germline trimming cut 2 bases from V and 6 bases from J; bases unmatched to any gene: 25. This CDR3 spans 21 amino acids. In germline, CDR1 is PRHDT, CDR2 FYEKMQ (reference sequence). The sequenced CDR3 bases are TGTGCCAGCAGCTTATTGGGACTACCCACCGTGGGGGAGCGGGAGGGTTGCGAG. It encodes CASSLLGLPTVGEREGCE. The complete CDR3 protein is CASSLLGLPTVGEREGCEQYF.

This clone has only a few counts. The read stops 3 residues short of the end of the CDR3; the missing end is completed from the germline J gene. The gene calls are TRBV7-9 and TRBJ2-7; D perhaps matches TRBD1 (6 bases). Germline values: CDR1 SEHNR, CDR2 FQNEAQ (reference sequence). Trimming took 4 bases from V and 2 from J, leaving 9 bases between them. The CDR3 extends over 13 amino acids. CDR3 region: CASSSDRTYEQYF. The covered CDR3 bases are TGTGCCAGCAGCTCTGACAGGACCTACGAG.

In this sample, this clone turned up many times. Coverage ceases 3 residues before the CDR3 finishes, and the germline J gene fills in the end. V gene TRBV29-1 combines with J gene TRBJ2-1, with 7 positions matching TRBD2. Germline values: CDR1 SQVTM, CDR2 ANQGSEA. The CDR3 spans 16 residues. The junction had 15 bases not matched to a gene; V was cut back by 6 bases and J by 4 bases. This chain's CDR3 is CSVASGEAMGYNEQFF. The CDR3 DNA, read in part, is TGCAGCGTGGCCAGCGGGGAGGCGATGGGATACAATGAG.

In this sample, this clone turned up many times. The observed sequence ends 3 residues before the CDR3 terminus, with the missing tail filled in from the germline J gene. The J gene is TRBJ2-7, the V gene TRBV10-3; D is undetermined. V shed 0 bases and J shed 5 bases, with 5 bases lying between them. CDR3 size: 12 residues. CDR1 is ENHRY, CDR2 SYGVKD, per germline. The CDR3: CAISESINEQYF. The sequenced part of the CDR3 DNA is TGTGCCATCAGTGAGTCTATTAACGAG.

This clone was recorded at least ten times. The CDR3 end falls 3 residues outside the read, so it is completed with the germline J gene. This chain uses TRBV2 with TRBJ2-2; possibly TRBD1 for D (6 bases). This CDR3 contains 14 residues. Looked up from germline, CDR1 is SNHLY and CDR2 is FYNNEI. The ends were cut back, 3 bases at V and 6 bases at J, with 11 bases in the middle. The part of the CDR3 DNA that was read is TGTGCCAGCAGTGAGGGCAGGGGACCCGGGGAG. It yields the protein CASSEGRGPGE. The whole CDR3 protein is CASSEGRGPGELFF. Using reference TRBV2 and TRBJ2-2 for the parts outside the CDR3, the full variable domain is EPEVTQTPSHQVTQMGQEVILRCVPISNHLYFYWYRQILGQKVEFLVSFYNNEISEKSEIFDDQFSVERPDGSNFTLKIRSTKLEDSAMYFCASSEGRGPGELFFGEGSRLTVL.

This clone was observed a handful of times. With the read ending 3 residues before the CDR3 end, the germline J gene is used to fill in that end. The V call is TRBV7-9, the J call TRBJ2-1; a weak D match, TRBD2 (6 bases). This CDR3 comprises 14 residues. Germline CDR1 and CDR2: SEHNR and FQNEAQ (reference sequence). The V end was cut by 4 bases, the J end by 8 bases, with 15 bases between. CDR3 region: CASSSWTTTYEQFF. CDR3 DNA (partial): TGTGCCAGCAGCTCATGGACTACCACCTATGAG.

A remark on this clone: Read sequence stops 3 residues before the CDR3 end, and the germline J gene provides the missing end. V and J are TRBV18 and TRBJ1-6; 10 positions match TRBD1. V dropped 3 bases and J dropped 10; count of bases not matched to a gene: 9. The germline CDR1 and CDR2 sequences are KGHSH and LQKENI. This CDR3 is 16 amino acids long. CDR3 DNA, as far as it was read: TGTGCCAGCTCACCGTATGGGACAGGGGAAGCCTCACCC. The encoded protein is CASSPYGTGEASP. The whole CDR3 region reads CASSPYGTGEASPLHF.

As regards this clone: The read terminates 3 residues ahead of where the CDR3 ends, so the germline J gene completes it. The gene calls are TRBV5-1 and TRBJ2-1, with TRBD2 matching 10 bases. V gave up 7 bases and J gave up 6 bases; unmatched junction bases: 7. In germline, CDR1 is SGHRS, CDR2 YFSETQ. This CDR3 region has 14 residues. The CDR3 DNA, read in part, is TGCGCCAGCCGAGGAGTAGCGGGGGGCAATGAG. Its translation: CASRGVAGGNE. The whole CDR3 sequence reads CASRGVAGGNEQFF.

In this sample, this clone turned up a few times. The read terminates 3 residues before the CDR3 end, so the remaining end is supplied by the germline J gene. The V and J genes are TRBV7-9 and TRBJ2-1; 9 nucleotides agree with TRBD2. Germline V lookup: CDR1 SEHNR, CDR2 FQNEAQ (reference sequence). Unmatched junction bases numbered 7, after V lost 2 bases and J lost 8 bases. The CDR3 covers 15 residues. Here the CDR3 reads CASSLRASGVDEQFF. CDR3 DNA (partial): TGTGCCAGCAGCTTACGCGCTAGCGGGGTTGATGAG. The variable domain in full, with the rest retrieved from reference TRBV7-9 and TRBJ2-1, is DTGVSQNPRHKITKRGQNVTFRCDPISEHNRLYWYRQTLGQGPEFLTYFQNEAQLEKSRLLSDRFSAERPKGSFSTLEIQRTEQGDSAMYLCASSLRASGVDEQFFGPGTRLTVL.

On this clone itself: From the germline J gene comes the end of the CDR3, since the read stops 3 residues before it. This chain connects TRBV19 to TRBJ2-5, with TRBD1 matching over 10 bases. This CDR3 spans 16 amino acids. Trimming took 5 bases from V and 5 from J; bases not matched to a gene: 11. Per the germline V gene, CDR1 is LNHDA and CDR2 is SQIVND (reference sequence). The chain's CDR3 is CASSPEPGQGRETQYF. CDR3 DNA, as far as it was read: TGTGCCAGTAGTCCCGAACCGGGACAGGGGAGGGAGACC. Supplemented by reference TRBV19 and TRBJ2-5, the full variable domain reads DGGITQSPKYLFRKEGQNVTLSCEQNLNHDAMYWYRQDPGQGLRLIYYSQIVNDFQKGDIAEGYSVSREKKESFPLTVTSAQKNPTAFYLCASSPEPGQGRETQYFGPGTRLLVL.

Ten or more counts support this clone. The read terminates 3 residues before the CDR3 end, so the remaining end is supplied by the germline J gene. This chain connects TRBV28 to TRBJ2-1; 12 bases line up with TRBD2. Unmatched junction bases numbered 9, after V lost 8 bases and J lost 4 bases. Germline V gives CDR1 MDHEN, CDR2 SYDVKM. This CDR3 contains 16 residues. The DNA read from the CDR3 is TGTGCCAGCTTACTAGCGGGAGGAGGGGTTTACAATGAG. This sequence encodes CASLLAGGGVYNE. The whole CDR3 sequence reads CASLLAGGGVYNEQFF.

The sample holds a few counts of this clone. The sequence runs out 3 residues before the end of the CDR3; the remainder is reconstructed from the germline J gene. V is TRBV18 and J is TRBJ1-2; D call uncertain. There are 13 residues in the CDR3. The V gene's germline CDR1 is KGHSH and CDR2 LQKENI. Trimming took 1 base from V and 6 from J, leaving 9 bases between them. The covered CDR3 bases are TGTGCCAGCTCACCACTCGTTCTAGATGGC. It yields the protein CASSPLVLDG. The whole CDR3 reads CASSPLVLDGYTF.